This T cell receptor beta chain was captured in a study of T cells after yellow fever vaccination (dated by TCRdb to 2018 to 2020). With regard to the full study: The SMART-Seq v4 Ultra Low Input RNA kit was used to prepare libraries from fractions with low cell numbers. Bulk TCR alpha and beta repertoires were sequenced longitudinally to track T-cell clones before and after primary and booster YFV17D yellow fever vaccination. Two healthy male donors made up the cohort, one aged 18 to 29 years and the other aged 30 to 40 years. Bulk PBMC replicates and cell subsets were isolated from blood drawn at multiple timepoints before and after both primary and secondary immunization.

TCRdb lists the instrument as Illumina NovaSeq 6000. TCR cDNA was synthesized by 5'RACE template switching, which introduced a universal primer site and unique molecular identifiers. Priming of cDNA synthesis was performed from both the TCR alpha and TCR beta constant segments. Library amplification involved two PCR steps, and the second step added sample barcodes and sequencing adapters. Sequencing of the libraries was done on either Illumina HiSeq 2500 (2x100 bp) or NovaSeq (2x150 bp). Turning to the authors' computational methods: MIGEC was used to demultiplex reads and collapse the reads into UMI consensus sequences, and MiXCR was used for V(D)J alignment. Vaccine-responding clonotypes were identified with edgeR using replicate PBMC samples, with FDR below 0.01 and a log2 fold change above 5 up to day 15 being required. CD4 or CD8 identity was assigned to each bulk clonotype according to whether the clonotype was present at higher abundance in the sequenced CD4 repertoire or the sequenced CD8 repertoire. The public reads were run again by TCRdb, first through fastp at Q25 and then through MiXCR, and only productive beta chains were kept. Entries are consolidated by CDR3 protein sequence, retaining the most common genes and DNA. TCRdb's processing, not the authors' own work, is the source of the V and J calls. Counted in this sample were about 210,000 distinct CDR3 sequences; 3.2% of them appeared once. The top ten hold approximately 3.5% of the sample.

The paper as a whole reports these results and caveats: Because only two donors were included in the study, the extent to which the findings can be generalized is limited. A small share of clonotypes occurred in both CD4 and CD8 compartments, likely arising from convergent recombination. Most clones expanded after primary vaccination were re-detected after the booster (around 96% of CD4 and around nine tenths of CD8), suggesting broad memory maintenance. Compared with the primary T-cell response, the secondary T-cell response was weaker but faster, peaking on day 5 rather than day 15. Computational filtering was required because FACS-sorted repertoires could contain abundant contaminating clonotypes from the bulk population.

In this sample, this clonotype turned up a few times. Its antigen target is currently unknown. It has no much larger one-base neighbor in the sample; base qualities were not kept. According to the study, the label for this sample's treatment or condition signals: live attenuated yellow fever vaccine strain. PBMCs were isolated from peripheral blood using a standard Ficoll-Paque protocol. Dynabeads CD4 and CD8 positive selection kits were used to isolate the CD4 and CD8 T-cell fractions. TriZol was used to extract RNA from bulk PBMCs, from CD4 and CD8 fractions, and from dextramer-positive and dextramer-negative fractions. At the junction V is shortened by 0 bases and J by 5 bases; bases outside the gene matches: 4. CDR1 and CDR2 are read off the germline V gene (reference sequence) as SGHNT and YYREEE. From cysteine to phenylalanine, the CDR3 is 15 amino acids long. Only the CDR3 DNA is retained, 45 bases long and in frame from the first base.

The source was CD4+ T cells sorted from PBMCs, collected 10 days after the yellow fever booster vaccination. The V and J genes are TRBV5-4 and TRBJ2-1; 8 middle bases align to TRBD2. The receptor comes from a man aged 18 to 30 who received the YFV17D yellow fever vaccine. DNA sequence: TGTGCCAGCAGCTTGGCTACTAGCGGCCACAATGAGCAGTTCTTC. It is translated as CASSLATSGHNEQFF.